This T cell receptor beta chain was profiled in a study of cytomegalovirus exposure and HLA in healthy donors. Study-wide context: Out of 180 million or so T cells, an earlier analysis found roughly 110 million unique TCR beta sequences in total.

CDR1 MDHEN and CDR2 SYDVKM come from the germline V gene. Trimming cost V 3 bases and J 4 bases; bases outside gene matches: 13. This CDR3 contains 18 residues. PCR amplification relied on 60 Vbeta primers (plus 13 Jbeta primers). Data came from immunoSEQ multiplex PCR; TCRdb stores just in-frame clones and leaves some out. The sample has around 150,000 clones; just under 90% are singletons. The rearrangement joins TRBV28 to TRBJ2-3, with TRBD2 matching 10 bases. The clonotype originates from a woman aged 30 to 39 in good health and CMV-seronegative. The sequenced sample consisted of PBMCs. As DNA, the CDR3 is TGTGCCAGCAGTTTTTTTCTCGGGCTAGCGGGAGATCCAGATACGCAGTATTTT. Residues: CASSFFLGLAGDPDTQYF.